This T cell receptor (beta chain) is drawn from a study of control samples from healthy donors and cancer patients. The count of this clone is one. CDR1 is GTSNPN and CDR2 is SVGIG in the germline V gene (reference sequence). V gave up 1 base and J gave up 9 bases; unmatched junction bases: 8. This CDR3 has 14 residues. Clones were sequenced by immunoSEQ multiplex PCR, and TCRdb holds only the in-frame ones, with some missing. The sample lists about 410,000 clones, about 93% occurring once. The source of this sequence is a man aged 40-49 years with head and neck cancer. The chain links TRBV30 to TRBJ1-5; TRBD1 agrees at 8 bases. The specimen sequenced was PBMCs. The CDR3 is CAWSAGQVGRPQHF. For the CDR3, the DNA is TGTGCCTGGAGTGCGGGACAGGTCGGCAGGCCCCAGCATTTT.